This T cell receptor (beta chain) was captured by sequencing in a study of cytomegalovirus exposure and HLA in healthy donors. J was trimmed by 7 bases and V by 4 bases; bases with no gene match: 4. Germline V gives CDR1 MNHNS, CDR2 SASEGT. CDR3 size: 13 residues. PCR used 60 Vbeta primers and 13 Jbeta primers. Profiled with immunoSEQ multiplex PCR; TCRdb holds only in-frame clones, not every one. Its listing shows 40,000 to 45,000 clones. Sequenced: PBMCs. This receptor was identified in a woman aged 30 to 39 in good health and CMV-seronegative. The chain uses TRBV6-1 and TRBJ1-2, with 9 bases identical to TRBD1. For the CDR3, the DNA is TGTGCCAGCAGTGCCGACAGGGGGGGTGGCTACACCTTC. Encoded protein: CASSADRGGGYTF.